Listed here are 17 T cell receptor beta chains from one sample, sequenced in a study of beta chain features in type 1 diabetes. Every isolated RNA sample was fully reverse transcribed, so sequencing captured expressed TCRB transcripts. Sequenced by immunoSEQ multiplex PCR; TCRdb stores in-frame clones only, minus some. Of 350,000 to 450,000 clones in the sample, about 14% were seen once. Sequencing was carried out using naive CD4+ T cells from blood. These receptors were obtained from a man younger than 40 in good health.

This clone was counted only a few times. V and J are TRBV29-1 and TRBJ1-1; D gene unclear. The germline V gene has CDR1 SQVTM and CDR2 ANQGSEA. The CDR3 loop spans 14 amino acids. Trimming pared 5 bases from V and 4 bases from J, leaving 17 bases between. The CDR3 DNA sequence: TGCAGCGTTCTGATCGGCTCCTTTGCCACTGAAGCTTTCTTT. Residues: CSVLIGSFATEAFF.

The chain uses TRBV4-3 and TRBJ2-3, with 14 bases lining up with TRBD2. This CDR3 comprises 18 residues. Germline CDR1 is LGHNA and CDR2 is YSLEER. The V and J ends lost 3 bases and 5 bases, in that order; junction bases with no gene match: 10. CDR3 DNA sequence: TGCGCCAGCAGCCATTTATTGGGACTAGCGGGAGTTGGAGATACGCAGTATTTT. Translating gives CASSHLLGLAGVGDTQYF.

The genes are TRBV30 and TRBJ2-7, with 10 bases identical to TRBD1. The CDR3 loop spans 13 amino acids. Trimming cost V 5 bases and J 3 bases; bases outside gene matches: 4. CDR1 and CDR2 from the germline V gene are GTSNPN and SVGIG (reference sequence). As DNA, the CDR3 is TGTGCCTGGCAGGGACAGGGGAACTACGAGCAGTACGTC. It is translated as CAWQGQGNYEQYV.

Worth noting for this clone: A junction boundary mismatches the germline segment, possibly from a read error. The V call is TRBV7-8, the J call TRBJ2-4, with 8 bases that match TRBD1. The CDR3 is 14 residues long. The germline V gene encodes CDR1 SGHVS and CDR2 FQNEAQ. This CDR3 is CASSPPGTGGPRDF. CDR3 coding DNA: TGTGCCAGCAGCCCTCCCGGGACAGGCGGCCCGAGGGACTTC.

This chain's CDR3 is CASRLADTQYF. In DNA, the CDR3 is TGTGCCAGCAGACTAGCAGATACGCAGTATTTT. V and J are TRBV6-5 and TRBJ2-3; weak D call: TRBD2 (5 bases). Trimming took 6 bases from V and 4 from J, leaving 5 bases between them. The V gene's germline CDR1 is MNHEY and CDR2 SVGAGI. CDR3 length equals 11 residues.

The chain uses TRBV11-2 and TRBJ2-1; TRBD2 matches 12 bases. The CDR3 sequence is 15 residues long. Germline V CDR1 and CDR2: SGHAT, FQNNGV. V gave up 7 bases and J gave up 6 bases; unmatched junction bases: 7. CDR3 loop: CASTRQTSGSNEQFF. The DNA of the CDR3 is TGTGCCAGCACCCGACAGACTAGCGGGAGCAATGAGCAGTTCTTC.

This chain uses TRBV2 with TRBJ1-2; no clear D gene. Trimming removed 3 bases from V and 0 bases from J, with 8 bases in between. The CDR3 is 14 residues long. From germline, CDR1 is SNHLY and CDR2 FYNNEI. The CDR3 bases are TGTGCCAGCAGTGAGTACGGAACTAACTATGGCTACACCTTC. Protein: CASSEYGTNYGYTF.

This clone was detected a few times. The rearrangement joins TRBV7-9 to TRBJ1-3; D ambiguous. Trimming cost V 7 bases and J 0 bases, with 10 bases left between them. CDR1 and CDR2 from the germline V gene are SEHNR and FQNEAQ (reference sequence). The CDR3 spans 14 residues. CDR3 amino acids: CASTSGGSGNTIYF. DNA for the CDR3: TGTGCCAGCACCTCGGGTGGCTCTGGAAACACCATATATTTT.

V is TRBV18 and J is TRBJ2-3, with D perhaps being TRBD1 or TRBD2 (5 bases each). This CDR3 comprises 19 residues. The germline V gene encodes CDR1 KGHSH and CDR2 LQKENI. Trimming shortened V by 6 bases and J by 6 bases, and 31 bases separated the two germline ends. DNA for the CDR3: TGTGCCAGCTCCCAACTCCCCCCGGGACCAACTACACCCGCCGATACGCAGTATTTT. Encoded protein: CASSQLPPGPTTPADTQYF.

The table lists this clone with a few counts. V is TRBV6-5 and J is TRBJ2-7, with TRBD1 identical over 8 bases. The V gene's germline CDR1 is MNHEY and CDR2 SVGAGI. The V segment lost 5 bases and the J segment 6 bases; nucleotides outside the gene matches: 9. The CDR3 has 14 residues. The CDR3 bases are TGTGCCAGCAGTCGAACCGACAGGGGAGGCGAGCAGTACTTC. Its protein is CASSRTDRGGEQYF.

The chain carries TRBV11-2 and TRBJ2-4; no clear D gene. The CDR3 contains 16 residues. V lost 5 bases and J lost 2, with 16 bases in between. Germline assignment: CDR1 SGHAT and CDR2 FQNNGV. The CDR3 bases are TGTGCCAGCAGCATCACAGACGTCCTAACCAAAAACATTCAGTACTTC. This encodes CASSITDVLTKNIQYF.

CDR3 loop: CASSNRAGVIEQFF. The CDR3 DNA reads as TGTGCCAGCAGCAACAGAGCGGGAGTGATTGAGCAGTTCTTC. J is TRBJ2-1 and V is TRBV7-8; 8 positions match TRBD2. Germline loops: CDR1 SGHVS, CDR2 FQNEAQ. This CDR3 spans 14 amino acids. J lost 9 bases, V lost 5 bases, and 9 bases had no gene match.

Only a few counts were recorded for this clone. V and J are TRBV6-5 and TRBJ2-7, with TRBD1 identical over 9 bases. From germline, CDR1 is MNHEY and CDR2 SVGAGI. This CDR3 has 15 residues. The V and J ends lost 0 bases and 4 bases, in that order; junction bases with no gene match: 4. CDR3 DNA sequence: TGTGCCAGCAGTTACTCCGGGACAGGGAGGTACGAGCAGTACTTC. Translation: CASSYSGTGRYEQYF.

The chain joins TRBV5-1 to TRBJ2-7; 7 bases match TRBD1. V lost 7 bases, J lost 1 base, and 14 bases stayed unmatched. This CDR3 comprises 16 residues. The germline gives CDR1 SGHRS, CDR2 YFSETQ. The CDR3 spells CASVTVRGSPSYEQYF. CDR3 sequence (DNA): TGCGCCAGCGTGACCGTCAGGGGGAGCCCATCCTACGAGCAGTACTTC. Supplemented by reference TRBV5-1 and TRBJ2-7, the full variable domain reads KAGVTQTPRYLIKTRGQQVTLSCSPISGHRSVSWYQQTPGQGLQFLFEYFSETQRNKGNFPGRFSGRQFSNSRSEMNVSTLELGDSALYLCASVTVRGSPSYEQYFGPGTRLTVT.

This clone was recorded a few times. CDR3 sequence (DNA): TGTGCCATCTATGGGGGATTTAGCACAGATACGCAGTATTTT. Its translation is CAIYGGFSTDTQYF. The V gene is TRBV10-3, the J gene TRBJ2-3; D is perhaps TRBD1 or TRBD2 (5 bases each). The CDR3 has 14 residues. Germline loops: CDR1 ENHRY, CDR2 SYGVKD. Trimming removed 8 bases from V and 0 bases from J, with 12 bases in between.

The chain joins TRBV7-2 to TRBJ2-5; 10 bases are a match to TRBD2. This CDR3 spans 14 amino acids. Germline V gene sequence: CDR1 SGHTA, CDR2 FQGNSA. J was trimmed by 7 bases and V by 4 bases; bases with no gene match: 6. CDR3 in DNA: TGTGCCAGCAGCTATTTAGCGGGAGGCGGGACCCAGTACTTC. Protein sequence: CASSYLAGGGTQYF.

This clone was found a few times. The rearrangement links TRBV4-2 to TRBJ2-5; D might be TRBD2 (5 bases). Trimming took 3 bases from V and 5 from J, leaving 10 bases between them. CDR1 is LGHNA, CDR2 YNFKEQ, per germline. The CDR3 has 13 residues. This CDR3 reads CASSHDPGETQYF. As DNA, the CDR3 is TGTGCCAGCAGCCACGACCCGGGGGAGACCCAGTACTTC.